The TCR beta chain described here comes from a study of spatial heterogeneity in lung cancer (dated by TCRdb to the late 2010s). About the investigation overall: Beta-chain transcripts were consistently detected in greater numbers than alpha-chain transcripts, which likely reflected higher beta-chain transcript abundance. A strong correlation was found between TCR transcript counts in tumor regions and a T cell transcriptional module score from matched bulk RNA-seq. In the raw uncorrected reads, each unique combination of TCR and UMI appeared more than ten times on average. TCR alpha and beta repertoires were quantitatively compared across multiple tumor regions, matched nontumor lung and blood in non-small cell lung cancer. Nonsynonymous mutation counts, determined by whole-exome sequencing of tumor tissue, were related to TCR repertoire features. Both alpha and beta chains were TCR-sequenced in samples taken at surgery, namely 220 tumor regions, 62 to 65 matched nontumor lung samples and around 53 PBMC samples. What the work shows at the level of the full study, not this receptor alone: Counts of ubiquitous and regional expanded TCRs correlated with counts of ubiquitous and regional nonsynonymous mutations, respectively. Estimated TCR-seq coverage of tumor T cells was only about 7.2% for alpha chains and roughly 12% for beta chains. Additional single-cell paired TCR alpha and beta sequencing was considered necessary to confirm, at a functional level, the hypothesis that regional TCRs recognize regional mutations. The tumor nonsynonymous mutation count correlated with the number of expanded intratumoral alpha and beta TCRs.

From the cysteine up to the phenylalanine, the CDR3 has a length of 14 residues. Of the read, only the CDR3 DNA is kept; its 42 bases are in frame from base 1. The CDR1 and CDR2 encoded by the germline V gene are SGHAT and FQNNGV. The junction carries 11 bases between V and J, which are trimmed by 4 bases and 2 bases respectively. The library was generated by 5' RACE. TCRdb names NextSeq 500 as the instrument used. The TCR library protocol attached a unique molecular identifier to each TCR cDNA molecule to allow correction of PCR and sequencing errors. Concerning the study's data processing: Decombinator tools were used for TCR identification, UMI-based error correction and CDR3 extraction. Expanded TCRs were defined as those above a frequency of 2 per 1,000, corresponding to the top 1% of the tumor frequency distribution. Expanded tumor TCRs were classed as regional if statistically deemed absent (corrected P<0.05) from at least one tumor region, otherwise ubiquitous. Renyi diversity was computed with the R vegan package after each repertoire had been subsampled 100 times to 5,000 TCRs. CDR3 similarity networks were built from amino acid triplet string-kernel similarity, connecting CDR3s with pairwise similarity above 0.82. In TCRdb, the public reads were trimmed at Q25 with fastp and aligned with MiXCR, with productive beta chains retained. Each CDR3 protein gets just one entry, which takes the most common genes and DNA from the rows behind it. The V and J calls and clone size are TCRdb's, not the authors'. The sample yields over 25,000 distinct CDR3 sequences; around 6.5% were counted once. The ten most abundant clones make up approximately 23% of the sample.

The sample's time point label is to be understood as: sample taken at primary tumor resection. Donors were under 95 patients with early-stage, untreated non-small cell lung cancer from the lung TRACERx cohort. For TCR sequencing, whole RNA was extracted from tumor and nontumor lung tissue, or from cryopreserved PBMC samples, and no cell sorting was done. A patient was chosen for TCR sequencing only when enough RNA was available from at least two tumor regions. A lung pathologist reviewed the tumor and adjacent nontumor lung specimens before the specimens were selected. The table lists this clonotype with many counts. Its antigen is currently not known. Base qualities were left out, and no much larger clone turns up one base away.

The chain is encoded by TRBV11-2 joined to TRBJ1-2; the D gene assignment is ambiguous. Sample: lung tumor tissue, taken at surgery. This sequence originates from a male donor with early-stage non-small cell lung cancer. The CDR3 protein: CASSSRPLNYGYTF. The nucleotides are TGTGCCAGCAGCTCCCGACCGCTCAACTATGGCTACACCTTC.